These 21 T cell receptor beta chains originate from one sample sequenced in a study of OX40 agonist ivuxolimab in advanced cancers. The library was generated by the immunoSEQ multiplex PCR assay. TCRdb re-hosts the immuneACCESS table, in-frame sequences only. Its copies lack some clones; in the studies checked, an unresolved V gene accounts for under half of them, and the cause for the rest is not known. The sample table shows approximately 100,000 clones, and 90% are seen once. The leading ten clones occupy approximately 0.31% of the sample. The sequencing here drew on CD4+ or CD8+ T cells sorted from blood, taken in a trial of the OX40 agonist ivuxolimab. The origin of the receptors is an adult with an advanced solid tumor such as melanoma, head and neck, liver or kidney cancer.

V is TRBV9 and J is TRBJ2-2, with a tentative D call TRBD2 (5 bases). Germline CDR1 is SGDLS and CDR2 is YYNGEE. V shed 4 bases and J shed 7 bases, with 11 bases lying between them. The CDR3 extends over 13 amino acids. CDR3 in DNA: TGTGCCAGCAGCTTCCTAGAGGGCGGGGAGCTGTTTTTT. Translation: CASSFLEGGELFF.

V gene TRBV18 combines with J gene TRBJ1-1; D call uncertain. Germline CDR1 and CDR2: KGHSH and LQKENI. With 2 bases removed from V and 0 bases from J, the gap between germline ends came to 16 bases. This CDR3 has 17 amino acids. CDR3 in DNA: TGTGCCAGCTCACCAAATAGTCTGGCAGGCCTGAACACTGAAGCTTTCTTT. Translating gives CASSPNSLAGLNTEAFF.

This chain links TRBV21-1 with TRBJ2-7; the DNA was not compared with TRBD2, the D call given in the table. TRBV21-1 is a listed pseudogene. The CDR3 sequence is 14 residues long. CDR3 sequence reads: CASSKGRKIYEQYF. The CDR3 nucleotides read TGTGCCAGCAGCAAAGGGCGGAAGATCTACGAGCAGTACTTC.

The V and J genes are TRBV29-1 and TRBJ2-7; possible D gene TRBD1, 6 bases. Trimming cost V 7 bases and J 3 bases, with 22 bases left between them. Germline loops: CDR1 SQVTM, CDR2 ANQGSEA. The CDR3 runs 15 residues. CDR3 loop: CSARQGQGSIYEQYF. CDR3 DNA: TGCAGCGCCCGCCAGGGCCAGGGGTCGATCTACGAGCAGTACTTC.

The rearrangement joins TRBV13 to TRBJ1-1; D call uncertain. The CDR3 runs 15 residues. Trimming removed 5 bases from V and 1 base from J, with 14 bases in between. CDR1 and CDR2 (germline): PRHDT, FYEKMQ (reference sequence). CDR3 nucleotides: TGTGCCAGCAGCCCACGCGTCAGAACGAACACTGAAGCTTTCTTT. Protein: CASSPRVRTNTEAFF. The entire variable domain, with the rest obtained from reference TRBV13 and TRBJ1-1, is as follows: AAGVIQSPRHLIKEKRETATLKCYPIPRHDTVYWYQQGPGQDPQFLISFYEKMQSDKGSIPDRFSAQQFSDYHSELNMSSLELGDSALYFCASSPRVRTNTEAFFGQGTRLTVV.

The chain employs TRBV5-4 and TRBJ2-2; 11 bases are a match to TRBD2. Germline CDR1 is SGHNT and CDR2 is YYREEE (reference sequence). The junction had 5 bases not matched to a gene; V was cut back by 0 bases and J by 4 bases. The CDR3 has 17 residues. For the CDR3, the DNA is TGTGCCAGCAGCTTGGGAACTAGCGGGAGCGTCACCGGGGAGCTGTTTTTT. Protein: CASSLGTSGSVTGELFF.

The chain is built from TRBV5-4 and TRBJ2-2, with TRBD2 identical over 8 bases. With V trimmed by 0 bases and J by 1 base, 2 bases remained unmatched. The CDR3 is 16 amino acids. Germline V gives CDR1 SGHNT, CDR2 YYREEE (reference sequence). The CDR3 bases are TGTGCCAGCAGCTTGGGACTAGCGATGAACACCGGGGAGCTGTTTTTT. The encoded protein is CASSLGLAMNTGELFF.

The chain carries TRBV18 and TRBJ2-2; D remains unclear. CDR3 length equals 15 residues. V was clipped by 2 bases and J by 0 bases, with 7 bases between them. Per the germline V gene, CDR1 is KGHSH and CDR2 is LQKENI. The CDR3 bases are TGTGCCAGCTCACCATCTCCTCCGAACACCGGGGAGCTGTTTTTT. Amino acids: CASSPSPPNTGELFF.

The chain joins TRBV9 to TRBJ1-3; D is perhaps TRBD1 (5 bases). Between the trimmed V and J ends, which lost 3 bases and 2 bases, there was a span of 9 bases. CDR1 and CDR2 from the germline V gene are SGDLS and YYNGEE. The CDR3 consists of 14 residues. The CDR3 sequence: CASSDPGTGNTIYF. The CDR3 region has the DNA TGTGCCAGCAGCGACCCAGGGACTGGAAACACCATATATTTT.

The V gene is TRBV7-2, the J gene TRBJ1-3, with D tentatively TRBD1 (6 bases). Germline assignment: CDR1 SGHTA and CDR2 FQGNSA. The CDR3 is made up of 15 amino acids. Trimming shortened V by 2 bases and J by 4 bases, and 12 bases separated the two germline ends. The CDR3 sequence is CASSLRGGSGNTIYF. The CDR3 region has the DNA TGTGCCAGCAGCTTAAGGGGGGGTTCGGGAAACACCATATATTTT.

As DNA, the CDR3 is TGTGCCCCCCGGGACGCTTGGTACCAAGAGACCCAGTACTTC. This translates into CAPRDAWYQETQYF. The chain carries TRBV6-5 and TRBJ2-5; D is tentatively TRBD1 or TRBD2 (5 bases each). This CDR3 is 14 amino acids long. Trimming removed 11 bases at V and 0 bases at J, with 16 bases between. Germline values: CDR1 MNHEY, CDR2 SVGAGI.

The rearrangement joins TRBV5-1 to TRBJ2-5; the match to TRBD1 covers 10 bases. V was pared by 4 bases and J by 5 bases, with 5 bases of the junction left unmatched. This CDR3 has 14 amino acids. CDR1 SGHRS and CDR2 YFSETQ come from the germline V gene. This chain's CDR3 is CASSRQGAGETQYF. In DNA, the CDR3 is TGCGCCAGCAGCCGACAGGGGGCTGGGGAGACCCAGTACTTC.

The CDR3 bases are TGTGCCAGCAGTGAATCCCGCCTCGACGAGCGGGAGGGCCCCAAAAACATTCAGTACTTC. Amino acids: CASSESRLDEREGPKNIQYF. The rearrangement joins TRBV2 to TRBJ2-4; TRBD2 agrees at 10 bases. CDR1 and CDR2 from the germline V gene are SNHLY and FYNNEI. The CDR3 loop spans 20 amino acids. The ends lost 2 bases at V and 2 bases at J; junction bases unmatched: 15.

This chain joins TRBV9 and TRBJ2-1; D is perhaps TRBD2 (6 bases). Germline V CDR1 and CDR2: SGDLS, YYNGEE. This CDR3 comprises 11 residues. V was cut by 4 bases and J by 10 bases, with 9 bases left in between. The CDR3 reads CASSITSEQFF. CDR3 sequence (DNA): TGTGCCAGCAGCATAACTAGCGAGCAGTTCTTC.

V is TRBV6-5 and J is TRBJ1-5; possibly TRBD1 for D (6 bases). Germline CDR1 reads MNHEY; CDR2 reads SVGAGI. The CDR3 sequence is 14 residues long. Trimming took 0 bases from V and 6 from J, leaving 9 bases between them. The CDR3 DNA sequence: TGTGCCAGCAGTTACTCGCCCAGGGGTCAGCCCCAGCATTTT. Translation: CASSYSPRGQPQHF.

DNA for the CDR3: TGTGCCAGCAGCTTGGACGTGGGGGCGCTCGGAGAGACCCAGTACTTC. It codes for CASSLDVGALGETQYF. This rearrangement joins TRBV5-6 to TRBJ2-5; a possible D gene is TRBD1 (6 bases). The ends were cut back, 0 bases at V and 4 bases at J, with 16 bases in the middle. Germline lookup yields CDR1 SGHDT and CDR2 YYEEEE. The CDR3 covers 16 residues.

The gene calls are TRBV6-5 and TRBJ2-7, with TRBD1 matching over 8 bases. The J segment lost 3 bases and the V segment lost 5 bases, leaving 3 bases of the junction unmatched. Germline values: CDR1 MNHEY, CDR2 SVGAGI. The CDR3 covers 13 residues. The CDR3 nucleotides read TGTGCCAGCAGTCGGACAGGGAACTACGAGCAGTACTTC. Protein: CASSRTGNYEQYF.

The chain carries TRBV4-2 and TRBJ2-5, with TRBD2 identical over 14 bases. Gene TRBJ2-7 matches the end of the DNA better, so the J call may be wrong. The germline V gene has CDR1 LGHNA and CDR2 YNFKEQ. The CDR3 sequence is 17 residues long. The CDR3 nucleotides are TGTGCCAGCAGCCAAGAGGGGACTAGCGGGAGTCCCCACGAGCAGTACTTC. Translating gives CASSQEGTSGSPHEQYF.

CDR3 residues: CASSFIAGSTDTQYF. Written as DNA, the CDR3 is TGTGCCAGCAGCTTTATCGCGGGTAGCACAGATACGCAGTATTTT. The chain uses TRBV11-2 and TRBJ2-3; weak D call: TRBD2 (5 bases). CDR1 is SGHAT and CDR2 is FQNNGV in the germline V gene. V was clipped by 3 bases and J by 0 bases, with 10 bases between them. CDR3 length equals 15 residues.

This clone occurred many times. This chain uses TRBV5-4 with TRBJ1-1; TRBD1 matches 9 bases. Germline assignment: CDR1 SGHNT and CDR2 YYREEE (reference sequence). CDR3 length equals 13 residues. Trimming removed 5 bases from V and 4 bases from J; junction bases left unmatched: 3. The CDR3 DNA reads TGTGCCAGCAGAATGGACAGGGGCACTGAAGCTTTCTTT. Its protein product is CASRMDRGTEAFF.

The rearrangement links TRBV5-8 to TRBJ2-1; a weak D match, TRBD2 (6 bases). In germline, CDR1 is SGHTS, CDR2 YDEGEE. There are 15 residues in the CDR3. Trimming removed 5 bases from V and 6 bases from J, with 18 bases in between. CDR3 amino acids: CASSRSGREGNEQFF. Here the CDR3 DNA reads TGTGCCAGCAGTAGAAGCGGGCGTGAGGGCAATGAGCAGTTCTTC.